The T cell receptor (beta chain) described here comes from a study of cytomegalovirus exposure and HLA in healthy donors. The germline V gene encodes CDR1 SNHLY and CDR2 FYNNEI. The ends lost 4 bases at V and 5 bases at J; junction bases unmatched: 7. The CDR3 runs to 15 residues. Primers included in the PCR were 60 Vbeta and 13 Jbeta primers. Here immunoSEQ multiplex PCR was the method, and the copy in TCRdb shows in-frame clones only, minus some. Here the sample spans about 160,000 clones, 80% to 85% being singletons. This chain joins TRBV2 and TRBJ2-5; 10 nucleotides line up with TRBD2. The sequence was collected from a man between 18 and 35 years old in good health and CMV-seronegative. Source material: PBMCs. The CDR3 DNA reads TGTGCCAGCAGTGCCCCAGCGGGGGGGCTTGAGACCCAGTACTTC. Protein sequence: CASSAPAGGLETQYF.